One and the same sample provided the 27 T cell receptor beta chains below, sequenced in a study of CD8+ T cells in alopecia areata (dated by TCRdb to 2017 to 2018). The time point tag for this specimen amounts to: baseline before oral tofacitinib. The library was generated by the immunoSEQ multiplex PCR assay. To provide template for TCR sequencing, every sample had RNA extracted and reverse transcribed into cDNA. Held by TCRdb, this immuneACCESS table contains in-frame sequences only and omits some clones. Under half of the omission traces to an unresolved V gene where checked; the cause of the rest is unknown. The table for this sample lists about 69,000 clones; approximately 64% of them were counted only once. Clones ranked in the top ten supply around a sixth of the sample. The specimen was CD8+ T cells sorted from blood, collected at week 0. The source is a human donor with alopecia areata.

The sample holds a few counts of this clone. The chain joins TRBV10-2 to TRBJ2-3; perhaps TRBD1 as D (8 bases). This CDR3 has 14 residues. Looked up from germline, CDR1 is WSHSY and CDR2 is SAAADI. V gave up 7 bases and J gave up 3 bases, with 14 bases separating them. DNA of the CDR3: TGCGCCAGCACTGACAGGGGAGGGACAGATACGCAGTATTTT. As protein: CASTDRGGTDTQYF.

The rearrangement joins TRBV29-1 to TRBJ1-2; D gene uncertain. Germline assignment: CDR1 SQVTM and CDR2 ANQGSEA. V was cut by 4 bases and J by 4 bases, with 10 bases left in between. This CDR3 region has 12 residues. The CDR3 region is CSVVGPPYGYTF. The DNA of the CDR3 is TGCAGCGTTGTTGGCCCACCCTATGGCTACACCTTC.

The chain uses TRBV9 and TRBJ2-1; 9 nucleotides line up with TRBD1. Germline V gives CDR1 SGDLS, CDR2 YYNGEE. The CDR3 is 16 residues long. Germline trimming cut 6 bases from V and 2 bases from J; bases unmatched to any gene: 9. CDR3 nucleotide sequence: TGTGCCAGCACCCTCCGGGGACAGGGAGCCTACAATGAGCAGTTCTTC. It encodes CASTLRGQGAYNEQFF. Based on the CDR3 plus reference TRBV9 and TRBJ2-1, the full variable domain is DSGVTQTPKHLITATGQRVTLRCSPRSGDLSVYWYQQSLDQGLQFLIQYYNGEERAKGNILERFSAQQFPDLHSELNLSSLELGDSALYFCASTLRGQGAYNEQFFGPGTRLTVL.

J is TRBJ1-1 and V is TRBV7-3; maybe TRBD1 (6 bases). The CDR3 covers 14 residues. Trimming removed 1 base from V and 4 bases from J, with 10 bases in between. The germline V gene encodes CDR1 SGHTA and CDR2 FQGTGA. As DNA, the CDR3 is TGTGCCAGCAGCTTAAATAGGGGGGCCACTGAAGCTTTCTTT. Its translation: CASSLNRGATEAFF.

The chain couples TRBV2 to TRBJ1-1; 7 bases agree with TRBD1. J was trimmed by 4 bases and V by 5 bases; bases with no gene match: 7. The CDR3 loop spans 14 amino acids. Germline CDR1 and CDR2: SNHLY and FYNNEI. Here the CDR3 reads CASSPGAGGTEAFF. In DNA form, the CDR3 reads TGTGCCAGCAGTCCGGGCGCAGGGGGCACTGAAGCTTTCTTT. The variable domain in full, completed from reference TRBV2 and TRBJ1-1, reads EPEVTQTPSHQVTQMGQEVILRCVPISNHLYFYWYRQILGQKVEFLVSFYNNEISEKSEIFDDQFSVERPDGSNFTLKIRSTKLEDSAMYFCASSPGAGGTEAFFGQGTRLTVV.

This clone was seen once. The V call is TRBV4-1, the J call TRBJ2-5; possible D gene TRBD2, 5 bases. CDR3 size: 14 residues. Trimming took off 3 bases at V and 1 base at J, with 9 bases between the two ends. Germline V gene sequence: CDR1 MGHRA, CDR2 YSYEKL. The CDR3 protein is CASSQWRFQETQYF. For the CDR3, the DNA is TGCGCCAGCAGCCAGTGGAGGTTCCAAGAGACCCAGTACTTC.

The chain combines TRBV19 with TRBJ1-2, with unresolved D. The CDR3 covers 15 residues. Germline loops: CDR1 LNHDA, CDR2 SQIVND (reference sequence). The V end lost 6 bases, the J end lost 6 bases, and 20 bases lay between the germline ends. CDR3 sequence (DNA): TGTGCCAGTAGGTGGATTGGCGATCTGACAAATGGCTACACCTTC. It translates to CASRWIGDLTNGYTF.

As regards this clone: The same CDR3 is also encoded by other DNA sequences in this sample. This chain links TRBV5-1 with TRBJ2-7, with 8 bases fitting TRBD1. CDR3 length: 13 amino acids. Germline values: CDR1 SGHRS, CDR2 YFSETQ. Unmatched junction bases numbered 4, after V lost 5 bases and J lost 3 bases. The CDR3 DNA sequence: TGCGCCAGCAGTTTGACAGGGGACTACGAGCAGTACTTC. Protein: CASSLTGDYEQYF.

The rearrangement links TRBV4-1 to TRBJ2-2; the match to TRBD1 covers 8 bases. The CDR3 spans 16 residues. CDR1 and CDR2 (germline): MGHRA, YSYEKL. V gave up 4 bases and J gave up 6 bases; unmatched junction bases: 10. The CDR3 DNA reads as TGCGCCAGCAGCCCGTCAGGGGGCTTTTCCTCCGGGGAGCTGTTTTTT. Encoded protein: CASSPSGGFSSGELFF.

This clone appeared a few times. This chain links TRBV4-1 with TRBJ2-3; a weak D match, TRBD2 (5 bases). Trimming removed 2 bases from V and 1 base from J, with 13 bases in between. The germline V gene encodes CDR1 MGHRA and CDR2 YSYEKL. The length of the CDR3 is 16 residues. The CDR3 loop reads CASSQRTGMGTDTQYF. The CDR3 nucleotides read TGCGCCAGCAGCCAACGGACGGGGATGGGCACAGATACGCAGTATTTT.

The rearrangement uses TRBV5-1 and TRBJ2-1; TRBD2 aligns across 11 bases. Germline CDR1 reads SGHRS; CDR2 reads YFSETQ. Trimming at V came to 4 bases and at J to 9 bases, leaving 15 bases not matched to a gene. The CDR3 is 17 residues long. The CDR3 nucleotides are TGCGCCAGCAGCCTGGGCCTAGCGGGGGGACCCGATCCTGAGCAGTTCTTC. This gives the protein CASSLGLAGGPDPEQFF.

The CDR3 sequence is CASSFFEMDKFF. In DNA, the CDR3 is TGCGCCAGCAGCTTTTTCGAAATGGATAAGTTCTTC. V gene TRBV5-1 combines with J gene TRBJ2-1; D unresolved. CDR1 and CDR2 from the germline V gene are SGHRS and YFSETQ. V dropped 2 bases and J dropped 14 bases, with 14 bases sitting between them. The CDR3 covers 12 residues.

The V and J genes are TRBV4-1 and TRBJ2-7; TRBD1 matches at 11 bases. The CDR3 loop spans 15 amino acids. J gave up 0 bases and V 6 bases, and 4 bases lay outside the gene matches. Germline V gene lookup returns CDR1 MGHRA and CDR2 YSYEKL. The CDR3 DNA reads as TGCGCCAGCAGACTAGGACAGGGGGCCTCCTACGAGCAGTACTTC. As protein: CASRLGQGASYEQYF.

CDR3 nucleotides: TGCGCCATCTCCGAAAGGCAGGGCGAAGACGAGCAGTACTTC. Protein: CAISERQGEDEQYF. This chain uses TRBV10-2 with TRBJ2-7, with D perhaps TRBD1 (5 bases). Germline V gives CDR1 WSHSY, CDR2 SAAADI. The CDR3 covers 14 residues. Trimming left V 10 bases short and J 5 bases short, with 21 bases between.

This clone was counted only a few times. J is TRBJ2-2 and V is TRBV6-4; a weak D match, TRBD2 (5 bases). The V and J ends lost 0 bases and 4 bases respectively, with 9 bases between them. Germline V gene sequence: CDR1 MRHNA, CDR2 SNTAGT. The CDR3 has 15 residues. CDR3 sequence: CASSDSGVGTGELFF. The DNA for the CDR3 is TGTGCCAGCAGTGACTCCGGGGTCGGCACCGGGGAGCTGTTTTTT.

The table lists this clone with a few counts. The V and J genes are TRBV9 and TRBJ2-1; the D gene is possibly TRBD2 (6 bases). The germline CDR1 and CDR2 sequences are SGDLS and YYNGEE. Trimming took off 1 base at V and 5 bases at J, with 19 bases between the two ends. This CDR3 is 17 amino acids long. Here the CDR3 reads CASSVQGLSGLNNEQFF. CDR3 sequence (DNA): TGTGCCAGCAGCGTACAGGGACTTTCGGGGTTGAACAATGAGCAGTTCTTC.

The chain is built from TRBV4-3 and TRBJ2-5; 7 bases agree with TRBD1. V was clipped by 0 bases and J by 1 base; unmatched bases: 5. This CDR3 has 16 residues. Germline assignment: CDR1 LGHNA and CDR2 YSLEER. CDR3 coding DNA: TGCGCCAGCAGCCAAGATTGGCCAGGGGGCCAAGAGACCCAGTACTTC. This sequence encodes CASSQDWPGGQETQYF.

CDR3 in amino acids: CSPILQSSYNEQFF. CDR3 sequence (DNA): TGCAGCCCCATCTTACAAAGCTCCTACAATGAGCAGTTCTTC. The V and J genes are TRBV29-1 and TRBJ2-1, with D uncertain. This CDR3 contains 14 residues. Germline CDR1 reads SQVTM; CDR2 reads ANQGSEA. Between the trimmed V and J ends, which lost 8 bases and 0 bases, there was a span of 14 bases.

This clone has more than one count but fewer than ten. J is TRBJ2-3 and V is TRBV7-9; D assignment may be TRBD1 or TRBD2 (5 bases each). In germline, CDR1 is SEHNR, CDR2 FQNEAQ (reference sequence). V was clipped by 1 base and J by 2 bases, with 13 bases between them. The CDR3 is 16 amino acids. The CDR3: CASSLVGTTTTDTQYF. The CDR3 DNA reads TGTGCCAGCAGCTTAGTGGGGACCACCACCACAGATACGCAGTATTTT.

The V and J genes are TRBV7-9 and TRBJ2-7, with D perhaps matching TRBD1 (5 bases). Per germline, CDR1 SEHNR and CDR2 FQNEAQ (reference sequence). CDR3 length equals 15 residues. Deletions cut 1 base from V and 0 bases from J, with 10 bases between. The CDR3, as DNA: TGTGCCAGCAGCTTAGGTAGGGGCAGCTCCTACGAGCAGTACTTC. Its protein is CASSLGRGSSYEQYF.

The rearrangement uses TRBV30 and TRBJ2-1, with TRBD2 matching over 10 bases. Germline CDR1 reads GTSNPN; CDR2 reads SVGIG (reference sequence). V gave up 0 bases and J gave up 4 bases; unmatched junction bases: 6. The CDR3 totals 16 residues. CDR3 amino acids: CAWSVELAGFYNEQFF. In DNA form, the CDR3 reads TGTGCCTGGAGTGTCGAACTAGCGGGATTTTACAATGAGCAGTTCTTC.

The CDR3 sequence: CASSPLGLAGSEDTQYF. CDR3 sequence (DNA): TGTGCCAGCAGTCCGCTAGGGCTAGCGGGATCAGAAGATACGCAGTATTTT. The rearrangement uses TRBV27 and TRBJ2-3, with 9 bases fitting TRBD2. CDR1 is MNHEY, CDR2 SMNVEV, per germline (reference sequence). V shed 5 bases and J 5 bases; nucleotides not matched to a gene: 14. This CDR3 has 17 residues.

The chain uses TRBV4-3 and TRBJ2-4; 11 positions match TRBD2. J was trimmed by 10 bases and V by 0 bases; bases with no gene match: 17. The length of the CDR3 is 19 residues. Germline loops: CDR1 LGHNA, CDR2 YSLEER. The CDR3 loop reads CASSQDLWYSGRGGSIQYF. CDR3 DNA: TGCGCCAGCAGCCAAGATTTGTGGTATAGCGGGAGGGGCGGAAGTATTCAGTACTTC.

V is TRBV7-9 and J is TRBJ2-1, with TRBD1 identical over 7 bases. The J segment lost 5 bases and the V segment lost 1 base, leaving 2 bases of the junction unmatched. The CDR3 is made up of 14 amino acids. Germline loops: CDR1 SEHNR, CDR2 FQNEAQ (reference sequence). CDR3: CASSLVTGDNEQFF. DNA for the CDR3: TGTGCCAGCAGCTTAGTCACAGGGGACAATGAGCAGTTCTTC. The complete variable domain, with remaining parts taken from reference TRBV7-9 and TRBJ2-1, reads DTGVSQNPRHKITKRGQNVTFRCDPISEHNRLYWYRQTLGQGPEFLTYFQNEAQLEKSRLLSDRFSAERPKGSFSTLEIQRTEQGDSAMYLCASSLVTGDNEQFFGPGTRLTVL.

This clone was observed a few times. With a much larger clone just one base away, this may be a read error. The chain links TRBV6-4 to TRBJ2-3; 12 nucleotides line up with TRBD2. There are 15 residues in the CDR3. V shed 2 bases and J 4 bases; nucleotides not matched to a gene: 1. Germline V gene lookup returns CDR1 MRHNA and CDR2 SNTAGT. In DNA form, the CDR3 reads TGTGCCAGCAGTGACGGGACTAGCGGGTCAGATACGCAGTATTTT. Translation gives CASSDGTSGSDTQYF.

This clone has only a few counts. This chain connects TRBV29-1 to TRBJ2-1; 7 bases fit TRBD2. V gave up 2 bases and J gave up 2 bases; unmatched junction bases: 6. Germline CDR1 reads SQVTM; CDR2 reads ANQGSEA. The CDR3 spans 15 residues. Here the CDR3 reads CSVERRESTYNEQFF. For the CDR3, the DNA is TGCAGCGTTGAAAGGCGGGAGTCCACCTACAATGAGCAGTTCTTC.

The DNA for the CDR3 is TGTGCCAGCAGTGAAGGGGTGACTAGCGGGAATGAGCAGTTCTTC. Amino acids: CASSEGVTSGNEQFF. The V gene is TRBV2, the J gene TRBJ2-1, with TRBD2 matching 10 bases. The germline CDR1 and CDR2 sequences are SNHLY and FYNNEI. V shed 1 base, J shed 7 bases, and the junction held 4 bases outside the gene matches. The CDR3 spans 15 residues.